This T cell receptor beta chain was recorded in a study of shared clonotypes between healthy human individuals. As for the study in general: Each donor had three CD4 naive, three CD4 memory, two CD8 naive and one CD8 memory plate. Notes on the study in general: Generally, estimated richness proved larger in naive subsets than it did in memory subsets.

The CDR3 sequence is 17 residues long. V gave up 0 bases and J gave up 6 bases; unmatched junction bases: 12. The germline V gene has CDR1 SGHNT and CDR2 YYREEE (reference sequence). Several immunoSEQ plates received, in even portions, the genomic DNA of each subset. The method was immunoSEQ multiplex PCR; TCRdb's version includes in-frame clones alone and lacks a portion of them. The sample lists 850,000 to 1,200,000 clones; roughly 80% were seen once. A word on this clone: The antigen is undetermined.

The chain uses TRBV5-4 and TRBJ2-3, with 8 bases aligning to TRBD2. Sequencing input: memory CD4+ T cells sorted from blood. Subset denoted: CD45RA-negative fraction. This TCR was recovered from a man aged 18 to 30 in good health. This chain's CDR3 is CASSLAWGTRQDDTQYF. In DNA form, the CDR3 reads TGTGCCAGCAGCTTGGCGTGGGGGACTAGACAAGACGATACGCAGTATTTT.